A single sample gave rise to the 12 T cell receptor beta chains below, sequenced in a study of spatial heterogeneity in lung cancer. A single record per CDR3 protein comes from TCRdb applying MiXCR to the 5' RACE reads. Found here are approximately 81,000 distinct CDR3 sequences, about 12% of them singletons; the top ten hold about 4.5%. This sample's time point: sample taken at primary tumor resection. The study sequenced unsorted whole RNA from tumor, nontumor lung or frozen PBMC. This sample comprised PBMCs, obtained at surgery. These receptor sequences come from a male donor with early-stage non-small cell lung cancer.

This clonotype was counted a few times. The chain couples TRBV6-1 to TRBJ1-1, with D uncertain. Trimming removed 0 bases from V and 9 bases from J, with 14 bases in between. Germline CDR1 MNHNS, CDR2 SASEGT. This CDR3 spans 14 amino acids. In DNA form, the CDR3 reads TGTGCCAGCAGTGAAGCGCGCGGGCGTGTTAAAGCTTTCTTT. Protein product: CASSEARGRVKAFF.

The chain couples TRBV4-1 to TRBJ2-7; D call uncertain. Germline loops: CDR1 MGHRA, CDR2 YSYEKL. V was trimmed by 1 base and J by 2 bases, leaving 9 bases between them. The CDR3 is 14 residues long. CDR3 coding DNA: TGCGCCAGCAGCCAAGCTCACAATACCTACGAGCAGTACTTC. It is translated as CASSQAHNTYEQYF.

V usage is TRBV5-5 and J usage is TRBJ1-3; D might be TRBD1 (5 bases). This CDR3 is 17 amino acids long. The V end was cut by 4 bases, the J end by 0 bases, with 17 bases between. Germline values: CDR1 SGHKS, CDR2 YYEKEE (reference sequence). This chain's CDR3 is CASSLTPGTSSGNTIYF. CDR3 coding DNA: TGTGCCAGCAGCCTGACTCCCGGGACGAGCTCTGGAAACACCATATATTTT. The full variable domain, rest sourced from reference TRBV5-5 and TRBJ1-3, is DAGVTQSPTHLIKTRGQQVTLRCSPISGHKSVSWYQQVLGQGPQFIFQYYEKEERGRGNFPDRFSARQFPNYSSELNVNALLLGDSALYLCASSLTPGTSSGNTIYFGEGSWLTVV.

In this sample, this clonotype turned up a few times. The rearrangement joins TRBV19 to TRBJ1-5, with 8 bases fitting TRBD1. The V gene end was trimmed by 5 bases and the J gene end by 2 bases; junction bases not matched to a gene: 5. Germline loops: CDR1 LNHDA, CDR2 SQIVND (reference sequence). The CDR3 is made up of 15 amino acids. CDR3 nucleotides: TGTGCCAGTAGTTATACAGGGGGGGGCAATCAGCCCCAGCATTTT. Amino acids: CASSYTGGGNQPQHF.

This clonotype was detected only a few times. The V call is TRBV29-1, the J call TRBJ2-7; D remains unclear. V lost 4 bases, J lost 5 bases, and 9 bases lay in between. CDR1 and CDR2 (germline): SQVTM, ANQGSEA. This CDR3 region has 11 residues. The CDR3 bases are TGCAGCGTTGGGGCGAGCCACGAGCAGTACTTC. This translates into CSVGASHEQYF.

This clonotype was detected a few times. The gene calls are TRBV6-1 and TRBJ1-1; D call uncertain. This CDR3 comprises 16 residues. Trimming removed 0 bases at V and 1 base at J, with 12 bases between. Germline loops: CDR1 MNHNS, CDR2 SASEGT. In DNA, the CDR3 is TGTGCCAGCAGTGAAGCGATAGGTTTGGGGAACACTGAAGCTTTCTTT. Translated, it gives CASSEAIGLGNTEAFF.

This clonotype has ten or more counts. The rearrangement joins TRBV18 to TRBJ1-2; no clear D. CDR3 size: 12 residues. Deletions cut 4 bases from V and 1 base from J, with 4 bases between. Germline assignment: CDR1 KGHSH and CDR2 LQKENI. In nucleotides, the CDR3 is TGTGCCAGCTCACAAAATAACTATGGCTACACCTTC. Translating it yields CASSQNNYGYTF.

V gene TRBV5-1 combines with J gene TRBJ2-5, with D uncertain. V was cut by 0 bases and J by 0 bases, with 9 bases left in between. CDR3 length: 15 residues. CDR1 is SGHRS and CDR2 is YFSETQ in the germline V gene. The CDR3 loop is CASSLDSQYQETQYF. The CDR3 DNA reads TGCGCCAGCAGCTTGGACTCCCAGTACCAAGAGACCCAGTACTTC.

This clonotype was observed a handful of times. J is TRBJ2-7 and V is TRBV6-5, with D possibly being TRBD2 (5 bases). CDR1 is MNHEY and CDR2 is SVGAGI in the germline V gene. Trimming took 4 bases from V and 6 from J, leaving 16 bases between them. The CDR3 has 14 residues. The CDR3 region is CASSSLPSGFEQYF. The CDR3 DNA is TGTGCCAGCAGTTCCCTCCCTTCGGGGTTCGAGCAGTACTTC.

This clonotype occurred many times. This chain uses TRBV29-1 with TRBJ2-1, with 8 bases lining up with TRBD1. This CDR3 spans 16 amino acids. The germline V gene encodes CDR1 SQVTM and CDR2 ANQGSEA. J lost 7 bases, V lost 8 bases, and 19 bases had no gene match. CDR3 sequence (DNA): TGCAGCCCTACCATTTTTGGACAGGGAATAAAGAATGAGCAGTTCTTC. This translates into CSPTIFGQGIKNEQFF.

This clonotype has a handful of counts. This chain joins TRBV7-9 and TRBJ1-3; D is perhaps TRBD1 (6 bases). CDR1 SEHNR and CDR2 FQNEAQ come from the germline V gene (reference sequence). The CDR3 runs 16 residues. The V and J ends lost 2 bases and 3 bases respectively, with 14 bases between them. CDR3 region: CASSLRQGTSGNTIYF. The CDR3 region has the DNA TGTGCCAGCAGCTTACGGCAGGGGACGAGTGGAAACACCATATATTTT.

The gene calls are TRBV7-6 and TRBJ2-6, with D uncertain. This CDR3 has 14 residues. The germline V and J ends were trimmed by 5 bases and 2 bases, with 7 bases remaining between them. CDR1 SGHVS and CDR2 FNYEAQ come from the germline V gene. DNA for the CDR3: TGTGCCAGCAGCCCTGGCACTGGGGCCAACGTCCTGACTTTC. This gives the protein CASSPGTGANVLTF.